The clone carrying this TCR beta chain has at least ten counts. The antigen remains undetermined. The record originates from a study of CD8 T cells in ankylosing spondylitis. Quantitative 5'-RACE with molecular barcodes produced the TCR beta libraries. TCRdb ran MiXCR on the 5' RACE reads and lists one entry per CDR3 protein. The table has about 800,000 distinct CDR3 sequences, approximately 12% seen once. Regarding the study as a whole: Disease-linked clones, CD8+, were relatively rare in peripheral blood. Disease-linked clones reportedly concentrated significantly in matched ankylosing spondylitis synovial fluid. In reactive arthritis synovial fluid and blood, some motif variants had been reported before. It appeared that ankylosing spondylitis blood was characterized by a TCR beta motif of several highly homologous variants.

The CDR3 consists of 14 residues. The V end was cut by 4 bases, the J end by 1 base, with 8 bases between. Germline CDR1 and CDR2: SGHRS and YFSETQ. The sample comprised blood, either unsorted or a sorted T cell fraction (not recorded which). J is TRBJ2-2 and V is TRBV5-1; D is uncertain. This receptor was taken from a male donor with ankylosing spondylitis. For the CDR3, the DNA is TGCGCCAGCAGCCCCGTTCTGAACACCGGGGAGCTGTTTTTT. As protein: CASSPVLNTGELFF.